This T cell receptor (beta chain) was captured by sequencing in a study of blood T cell repertoires in COVID-19. The wider study: Sources were T cells, B-cell-depleted T cells, or PBMCs; the material itself was cDNA or gDNA.

CDR1 and CDR2 (germline): LGHDT, YNNKEL (reference sequence). V was clipped by 0 bases and J by 6 bases; unmatched bases: 5. The CDR3 length is 16 residues. The method was immunoSEQ multiplex PCR; TCRdb's version includes in-frame clones alone and lacks a portion of them. The sample carries about 280,000 clones, roughly 85% recorded once. The receptor's source is a woman between 45 and 60 years old who had recovered from COVID-19. The chain recombines TRBV3-1 (or the pseudogene TRBV3-2) with TRBJ2-5; 12 bases fit TRBD2. Sample: PBMCs or T cells enriched from blood (not recorded which). The CDR3 loop is CASSQDASGGAKTQYF. CDR3 nucleotides: TGTGCCAGCAGCCAAGATGCTAGCGGGGGGGCGAAGACCCAGTACTTC.